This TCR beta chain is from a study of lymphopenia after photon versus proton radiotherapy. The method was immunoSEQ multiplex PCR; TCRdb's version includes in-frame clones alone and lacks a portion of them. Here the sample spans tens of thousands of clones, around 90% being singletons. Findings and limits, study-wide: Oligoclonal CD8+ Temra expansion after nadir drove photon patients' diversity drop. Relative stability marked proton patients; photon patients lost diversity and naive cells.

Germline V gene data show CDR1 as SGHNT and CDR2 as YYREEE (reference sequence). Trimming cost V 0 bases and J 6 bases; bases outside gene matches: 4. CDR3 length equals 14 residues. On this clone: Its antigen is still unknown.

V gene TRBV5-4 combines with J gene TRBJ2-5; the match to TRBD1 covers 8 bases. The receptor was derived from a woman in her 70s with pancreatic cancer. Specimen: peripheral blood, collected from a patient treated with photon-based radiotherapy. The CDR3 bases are TGTGCCAGCAGCTTGGACAGGGGGGTACAGACCCAGTACTTC. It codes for CASSLDRGVQTQYF.